Sequencing of this T cell receptor (beta chain) was carried out in a study of shared clonotypes between healthy human individuals. J was trimmed by 2 bases and V by 2 bases; bases with no gene match: 4. This CDR3 comprises 16 residues. Germline V gene sequence: CDR1 SGHNT, CDR2 YYREEE (reference sequence). Findings and caveats of the study: Larger richness was generally estimated for naive than memory subsets. Among donors, clonotype sharing was expected to be affected by sequencing depth. Blood was the sole source, and tissue repertoires probably differ.

A remark on this clone: Its antigen is as yet unknown.

TCRdb keeps only in-frame clones here, not all; method: immunoSEQ multiplex PCR. Found here are about 92,000 clones, 60% to 70% of them singletons; the top ten hold roughly 50%. The sequencing sample was made of memory CD8+ T cells sorted from blood. As to subset: CD45RO+ cells pooled with CCR7-negative TemRA cells. The receptor was isolated from a man aged 25 to 45 in good health. This chain joins TRBV5-4 and TRBJ2-5, with TRBD2 matching over 12 bases. CDR3 sequence: CASSLLAGGDQETQYF. DNA for the CDR3: TGTGCCAGCAGCTTACTAGCGGGGGGTGATCAAGAGACCCAGTACTTC.